Listed here is a single T cell receptor beta chain. Its antigen is not identified. One entry per CDR3 protein results from TCRdb running MiXCR on the 5' RACE reads. The sample yields 220,000 or so distinct CDR3 sequences, around 16% seen once. CDR3 size: 14 residues. Germline V CDR1 and CDR2: PRHDT, FYEKMQ (reference sequence). With 4 bases removed from V and 7 bases from J, the gap between germline ends came to 16 bases. The sample originates from a study of CD8 T cells in ankylosing spondylitis. Study conclusions and caveats: Roughly eight highly homologous variants made up a TCR beta motif that seemed to typify ankylosing spondylitis blood. Disease-linked clones, CD8+, were relatively rare in peripheral blood.

The TCR comes from a male donor with ankylosing spondylitis. The genes are TRBV13 and TRBJ1-1; weak D call: TRBD1 (5 bases). The sequenced sample was blood, either unsorted or a sorted T cell fraction (not recorded which). The CDR3 coding sequence is TGTGCCAGCAGCTATGCCGGGACTACAAATGAAGCTTTCTTT. This translates into CASSYAGTTNEAFF.